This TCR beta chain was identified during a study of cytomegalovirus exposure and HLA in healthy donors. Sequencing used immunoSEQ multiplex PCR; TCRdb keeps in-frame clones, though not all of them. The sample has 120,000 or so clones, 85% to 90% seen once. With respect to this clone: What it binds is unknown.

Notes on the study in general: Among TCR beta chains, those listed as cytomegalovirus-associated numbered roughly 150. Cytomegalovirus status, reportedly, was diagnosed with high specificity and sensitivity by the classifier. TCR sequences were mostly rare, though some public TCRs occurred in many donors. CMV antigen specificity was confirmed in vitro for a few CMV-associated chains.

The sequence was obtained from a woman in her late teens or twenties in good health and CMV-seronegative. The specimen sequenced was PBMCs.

CDR3 sequence: CASSLIGGRGYQETQYF. CDR3 bases: TGTGCCAGCAGTTTAATAGGGGGCAGGGGATACCAAGAGACCCAGTACTTC. This sequence joins TRBV27 and TRBJ2-5; 7 nucleotides match TRBD1. Germline CDR1 is MNHEY and CDR2 is SMNVEV (reference sequence). V shed 2 bases and J 0 bases; nucleotides not matched to a gene: 9. The CDR3 runs to 17 residues.